This TCR beta chain was captured in a study of technical replicates of blood from a handful of donors. The method was immunoSEQ multiplex PCR; TCRdb's version includes in-frame clones alone and lacks a portion of them. Of around 97,000 clones in the sample, roughly 95% were seen once. CDR1 is SGHVS and CDR2 is FQNEAQ in the germline V gene. This CDR3 contains 12 residues. V lost 1 base to trimming and J lost 10 bases, with 8 bases between them. The sequence came from a human donor in good health. This chain uses TRBV7-8 with TRBJ2-1; possible D gene TRBD2, 5 bases. What was sequenced was T cells isolated from PBMCs. As DNA, the CDR3 is TGTGCCAGCAGCTTAGGAAGAGGGGAGCAGTTCTTC. The encoded protein is CASSLGRGEQFF.